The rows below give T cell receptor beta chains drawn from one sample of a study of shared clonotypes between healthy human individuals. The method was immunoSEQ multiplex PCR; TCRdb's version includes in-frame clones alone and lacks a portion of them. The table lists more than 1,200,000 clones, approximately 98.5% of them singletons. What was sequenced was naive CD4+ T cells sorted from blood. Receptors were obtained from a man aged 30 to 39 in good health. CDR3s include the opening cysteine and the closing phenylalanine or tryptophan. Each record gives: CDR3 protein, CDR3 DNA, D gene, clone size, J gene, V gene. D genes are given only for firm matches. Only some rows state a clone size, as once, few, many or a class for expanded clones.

CDR3: CASSPGTGDTEAFF
DNA: TGTGCCAGCTCACCAGGGACAGGGGACACTGAAGCTTTCTTT
D: TRBD1
size: .
J: TRBJ1-1
V: TRBV18

CDR3: CATSRDAPYEQYF
DNA: TGTGCCACCAGCAGAGATGCTCCCTACGAGCAGTACTTC
D: .
size: .
J: TRBJ2-7
V: TRBV15

CDR3: CASSSLGSGKANYGYTF
DNA: TGTGCCAGCTCATCCCTGGGAAGCGGCAAAGCTAACTATGGCTACACCTTC
D: .
size: .
J: TRBJ1-2
V: TRBV18

CDR3: CASSSGLAGVGDTQYF
DNA: TGTGCCAGCTCATCGGGACTAGCGGGAGTTGGAGATACGCAGTATTTT
D: TRBD2
size: .
J: TRBJ2-3
V: TRBV18

CDR3: CASSNRESDYEQYF
DNA: TGTGCCAGCAGCAACAGGGAGTCCGACTACGAGCAGTACTTC
D: .
size: once
J: TRBJ2-7
V: TRBV5-5

CDR3: CASSESSGRKTQYF
DNA: TGTGCCAGCAGTGAAAGTAGCGGGAGGAAGACCCAGTACTTC
D: TRBD2
size: .
J: TRBJ2-5
V: TRBV6-1

CDR3: CASSLPRGGITRDFDEQFF
DNA: TGTGCCAGCAGCTTACCTCGAGGAGGGATAACGCGGGATTTCGATGAGCAGTTCTTC
D: .
size: .
J: TRBJ2-1
V: TRBV7-2

CDR3: CASRLAGGIETQYF
DNA: TGTGCCAGCAGACTAGCGGGAGGCATAGAGACCCAGTACTTC
D: TRBD2
size: .
J: TRBJ2-5
V: TRBV7-9

CDR3: CASSPRGQVYEQYF
DNA: TGTGCCAGCTCACCACGGGGACAGGTCTACGAGCAGTACTTC
D: TRBD1
size: .
J: TRBJ2-7
V: TRBV18

CDR3: CASRRTSGLYEQYF
DNA: TGTGCCAGCAGAAGGACTAGCGGGCTCTACGAGCAGTACTTC
D: TRBD2
size: .
J: TRBJ2-7
V: TRBV6-1

CDR3: CASSLGLAGVYTGELFF
DNA: TGTGCCAGCAGTCTAGGACTAGCGGGAGTGTACACCGGGGAGCTGTTTTTT
D: TRBD2
size: .
J: TRBJ2-2
V: TRBV28

CDR3: CASSQDRAAGRGPGTQYF
DNA: TGCGCCAGCAGCCAAGATAGGGCCGCGGGCAGGGGGCCAGGTACGCAGTATTTT
D: TRBD1
size: .
J: TRBJ2-3
V: TRBV4-1

CDR3: CASSLIGTGSGYTF
DNA: TGTGCCAGCAGCTTGATCGGGACAGGGTCTGGCTACACCTTC
D: TRBD1
size: .
J: TRBJ1-2
V: TRBV28

CDR3: CASSPTTGHQETQYF
DNA: TGTGCCAGCTCACCTACGACAGGGCACCAAGAGACCCAGTACTTC
D: TRBD1
size: .
J: TRBJ2-5
V: TRBV18

CDR3: CVRSSQGGTGLEQYF
DNA: TGTGTCAGAAGCTCCCAAGGAGGGACAGGGCTCGAGCAGTACTTC
D: .
size: once
J: TRBJ2-7
V: TRBV7-5

CDR3: CASSQVGPTSSYEQYF
DNA: TGCGCCAGCAGCCAAGTCGGACCGACGAGCTCCTACGAGCAGTACTTC
D: .
size: .
J: TRBJ2-7
V: TRBV4-3

CDR3: CASSQVGGAYEQYF
DNA: TGTGCCAGCAGTCAAGTTGGGGGAGCCTACGAGCAGTACTTC
D: .
size: .
J: TRBJ2-7
V: TRBV6-5

CDR3: CASRGVQSNQPQHF
DNA: TGTGCCAGTAGGGGGGTGCAGAGCAATCAGCCCCAGCATTTT
D: .
size: .
J: TRBJ1-5
V: TRBV28

CDR3: CASSSTARTEAFF
DNA: TGTGCCAGCAGCTCGACAGCGCGAACTGAAGCTTTCTTT
D: .
size: .
J: TRBJ1-1
V: TRBV11-2

CDR3: CASSFDGNQPQHF
DNA: TGTGCCAGCAGTTTTGACGGGAATCAGCCCCAGCATTTT
D: .
size: .
J: TRBJ1-5
V: TRBV28

CDR3: CASSLTGSGGNEQFF
DNA: TGTGCCAGCAGCTTAACCGGGAGTGGCGGGAATGAGCAGTTCTTC
D: .
size: .
J: TRBJ2-1
V: TRBV11-2

CDR3: CASSRSTPNYSYGYTF
DNA: TGCGCCAGCAGCCGGTCCACGCCGAACTACAGCTATGGCTACACCTTC
D: .
size: .
J: TRBJ1-2
V: TRBV4-3

CDR3: CASSFDEQYF
DNA: TGTGCCAGCAGTTTCGACGAGCAGTACTTC
D: .
size: .
J: TRBJ2-7
V: TRBV28

CDR3: CASSALAASTDTQYF
DNA: TGTGCCAGCAGTGCTCTAGCGGCTAGCACAGATACGCAGTATTTT
D: TRBD2
size: once
J: TRBJ2-3
V: TRBV6-1

CDR3: CASSVGLGGNTEAFF
DNA: TGTGCCAGCAGCGTAGGCTTAGGGGGGAACACTGAAGCTTTCTTT
D: .
size: .
J: TRBJ1-1
V: TRBV9

CDR3: CAWSVRRGPYEQYF
DNA: TGTGCCTGGAGTGTACGCAGGGGGCCCTACGAGCAGTACTTC
D: TRBD1
size: .
J: TRBJ2-7
V: TRBV30

CDR3: CASSSLAEQFF
DNA: TGTGCCAGCAGCTCCCTGGCGGAGCAGTTCTTC
D: .
size: .
J: TRBJ2-1
V: TRBV6-5

CDR3: CAWSSTSNQPQHF
DNA: TGTGCCTGGAGCTCCACCAGCAATCAGCCCCAGCATTTT
D: .
size: .
J: TRBJ1-5
V: TRBV30

CDR3: CAWSSPGQGATF
DNA: TGTGCCTGGAGTTCTCCCGGACAGGGGGCGACCTTC
D: TRBD1
size: .
J: TRBJ1-2
V: TRBV30

CDR3: CASSLAPASGTNTGELFF
DNA: TGTGCCAGCAGCTTAGCGCCGGCTAGCGGGACGAACACCGGGGAGCTGTTTTTT
D: TRBD2
size: .
J: TRBJ2-2
V: TRBV7-6

CDR3: CASTAAGLTSYEQYF
DNA: TGTGCCAGCACCGCAGCGGGACTTACCTCCTACGAGCAGTACTTC
D: TRBD2
size: .
J: TRBJ2-7
V: TRBV28

CDR3: CASSLDTNQPQHF
DNA: TGTGCCAGCAGTTTGGACACCAATCAGCCCCAGCATTTT
D: .
size: once
J: TRBJ1-5
V: TRBV11-2

CDR3: CASSLVRDRAYEQYF
DNA: TGCGCCAGCAGTCTTGTCCGGGACAGGGCCTACGAGCAGTACTTC
D: TRBD1
size: .
J: TRBJ2-7
V: TRBV5-1

CDR3: CASSSLGHFQETQYF
DNA: TGCGCCAGCAGCTCACTCGGACACTTCCAAGAGACCCAGTACTTC
D: .
size: .
J: TRBJ2-5
V: TRBV5-1

CDR3: CASIVGTGSTDTQYF
DNA: TGCGCCAGCATCGTCGGGACGGGGAGCACAGATACGCAGTATTTT
D: .
size: .
J: TRBJ2-3
V: TRBV5-1

CDR3: CASSRSRTGELFF
DNA: TGTGCCAGCAGCCGGAGTAGAACCGGGGAGCTGTTTTTT
D: .
size: .
J: TRBJ2-2
V: TRBV7-8

CDR3: CASSPGTSGTYEQYF
DNA: TGTGCCAGCTCACCAGGAACTAGCGGGACCTACGAGCAGTACTTC
D: TRBD2
size: .
J: TRBJ2-7
V: TRBV18

CDR3: CASSRGHTIYF
DNA: TGTGCCAGCAGCCGGGGACACACCATATATTTT
D: .
size: .
J: TRBJ1-3
V: TRBV11-2

CDR3: CASSRETGRGYTF
DNA: TGTGCCAGCAGTCGAGAGACAGGGAGAGGCTACACCTTC
D: TRBD1
size: .
J: TRBJ1-2
V: TRBV27

CDR3: CASSTGTGGADTQYF
DNA: TGCGCCAGCAGCACCGGGACAGGGGGCGCAGATACGCAGTATTTT
D: TRBD1
size: .
J: TRBJ2-3
V: TRBV5-1

CDR3: CSGAGGNRYGYTF
DNA: TGCAGCGGGGCAGGGGGTAATCGCTATGGCTACACCTTC
D: TRBD1
size: .
J: TRBJ1-2
V: TRBV29-1

CDR3: CAITGTSGSNEQFF
DNA: TGTGCCATCACCGGGACTAGCGGTTCCAATGAGCAGTTCTTC
D: TRBD2
size: .
J: TRBJ2-1
V: TRBV10-3

CDR3: CASGPIGTNNVLTF
DNA: TGTGCCAGCGGCCCCATCGGGACTAACAACGTCCTGACTTTC
D: TRBD2
size: .
J: TRBJ2-6
V: TRBV27

CDR3: CASKEGPAFTDTQYF
DNA: TGCGCCAGCAAGGAGGGGCCCGCTTTCACAGATACGCAGTATTTT
D: .
size: .
J: TRBJ2-3
V: TRBV10-2

CDR3: CASSNVQAALGGTQYF
DNA: TGTGCCAGCAGTAACGTTCAAGCGGCCTTAGGGGGTACGCAGTATTTT
D: .
size: .
J: TRBJ2-3
V: TRBV28

CDR3: CASSLGTGPGNTIYF
DNA: TGCGCCAGCAGCTTAGGGACAGGCCCTGGAAACACCATATATTTT
D: TRBD1
size: .
J: TRBJ1-3
V: TRBV5-1

CDR3: CASSSGGRTVEGYTF
DNA: TGTGCCAGCAGCTCTGGGGGGCGGACGGTAGAAGGCTACACCTTC
D: .
size: .
J: TRBJ1-2
V: TRBV7-9

CDR3: CASSLLGALTEAFF
DNA: TGTGCCAGCAGCTTACTGGGGGCCCTCACTGAAGCTTTCTTT
D: .
size: .
J: TRBJ1-1
V: TRBV7-9

CDR3: CAIKGTGISGELFF
DNA: TGTGCCATCAAAGGGACAGGGATCTCCGGGGAGCTGTTTTTT
D: TRBD1
size: .
J: TRBJ2-2
V: TRBV10-3

CDR3: CASSFFTDTQYF
DNA: TGTGCCAGCAGCTTTTTCACAGATACGCAGTATTTT
D: .
size: .
J: TRBJ2-3
V: TRBV11-3

CDR3: CASSPPAWQGAVNEQFF
DNA: TGTGCCAGCTCACCACCGGCCTGGCAGGGGGCGGTTAATGAGCAGTTCTTC
D: TRBD1
size: .
J: TRBJ2-1
V: TRBV18

CDR3: CASSLYGTSIYEQYF
DNA: TGTGCCAGCAGTTTATATGGGACTAGCATCTACGAGCAGTACTTC
D: TRBD2
size: .
J: TRBJ2-7
V: TRBV27

CDR3: CASSQRVNKGGLSEKLFF
DNA: TGCGCCAGCAGCCAAAGAGTGAATAAGGGCGGGCTTAGTGAAAAACTGTTTTTT
D: .
size: .
J: TRBJ1-4
V: TRBV4-1

CDR3: CASSEQGDQPQHF
DNA: TGTGCCAGCAGTGAACAGGGGGATCAGCCCCAGCATTTT
D: TRBD1
size: .
J: TRBJ1-5
V: TRBV2

CDR3: CASSPSPGNNEKLFF
DNA: TGTGCCAGCAGCCCAAGTCCGGGGAATAATGAAAAACTGTTTTTT
D: .
size: .
J: TRBJ1-4
V: TRBV5-5

CDR3: CASSPTERPGYGYTF
DNA: TGTGCCAGCAGTCCGACCGAACGCCCAGGGTATGGCTACACCTTC
D: .
size: .
J: TRBJ1-2
V: TRBV6-5

CDR3: CASSLVGGAYNEQFF
DNA: TGTGCCAGCAGCTTAGTGGGAGGCGCCTACAATGAGCAGTTCTTC
D: .
size: .
J: TRBJ2-1
V: TRBV7-2